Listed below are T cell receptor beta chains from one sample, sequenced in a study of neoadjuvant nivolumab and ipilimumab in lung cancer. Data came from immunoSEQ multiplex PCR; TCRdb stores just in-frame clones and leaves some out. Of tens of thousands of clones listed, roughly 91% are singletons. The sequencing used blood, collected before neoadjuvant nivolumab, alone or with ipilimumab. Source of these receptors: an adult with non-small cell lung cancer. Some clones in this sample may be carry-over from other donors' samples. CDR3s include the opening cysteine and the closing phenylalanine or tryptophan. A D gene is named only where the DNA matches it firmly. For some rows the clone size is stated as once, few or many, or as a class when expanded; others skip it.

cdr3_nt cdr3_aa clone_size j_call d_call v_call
TGTGCCAGTAGTGTTCGGGCAGATGGGACTGAAGCTTTCTTT CASSVRADGTEAFF NA TRBJ1-1 NA TRBV19
TGTGCCAGCTCACCGAACCAGGAGGGTTGGCCCCAGCATTTT CASSPNQEGWPQHF NA TRBJ1-5 NA TRBV18
TGCAGCGTTGAAATGGTAGCGGGAGGGAATGAGCAGTTCTTC CSVEMVAGGNEQFF NA TRBJ2-1 TRBD2 TRBV29-1
TGTGCCAGCAGCTCTAGGGGGCCAGAGACCCAGTACTTC CASSSRGPETQYF few TRBJ2-5 TRBD1 TRBV7-9
TGTGCCAGTAGTATAATGTGGACAGTCAATCAGCCCCAGCATTTT CASSIMWTVNQPQHF NA TRBJ1-5 NA TRBV19
TGTGCCAGCAGTTACTCTATTAGTGGGGGCTACGAGCAGTACTTC CASSYSISGGYEQYF once TRBJ2-7 NA TRBV6-5
TGTGCCAGCAGCCCTCGCGCTAGCGGGAGAAGTAGCACCGGGGAGCTGTTTTTT CASSPRASGRSSTGELFF NA TRBJ2-2 TRBD2 TRBV7-2
TGTGCCAGCAGCTTGGTGCTAGCGGAAACGGATGAGCAGTTCTTC CASSLVLAETDEQFF NA TRBJ2-1 TRBD2 TRBV5-4
TGCGCCAGCAGCTTGTTAAATGAGCAGTTCTTC CASSLLNEQFF NA TRBJ2-1 NA TRBV5-1
TGCGCCAGCAGCTTGGCAGGGCAGGAACCCTTCTATAGCAATCAGCCCCAGCATTTT CASSLAGQEPFYSNQPQHF NA TRBJ1-5 NA TRBV5-1
TGTGCCAGCAGCCAGACTAGCGGGGGCACCACCTACAATGAGCAGTTCTTC CASSQTSGGTTYNEQFF NA TRBJ2-1 TRBD2 TRBV7-2
TGTGCCAGCAGGACCGGGACAGGGGGTTACAATGAGCAGTTCTTC CASRTGTGGYNEQFF NA TRBJ2-1 TRBD1 TRBV6-6
TGTGCCAGCAGCCCTGCCGGGACAGATACGCAGTATTTT CASSPAGTDTQYF once TRBJ2-3 NA TRBV9
TGCGCCAGCAGTTTCGGGACTAGCGGGAACACAGATACGCAGTATTTT CASSFGTSGNTDTQYF NA TRBJ2-3 TRBD2 TRBV5-1
TGTGCCAGCAGCCCCGGACTAGCGGGAGAAGAGACCCAGTACTTC CASSPGLAGEETQYF NA TRBJ2-5 TRBD2 TRBV11-3
TGTGCCAGCAGCTTAGCAGGGGGCCGGGGTGAAGCTTTCTTT CASSLAGGRGEAFF NA TRBJ1-1 TRBD1 TRBV11-2
TGTGCCAGCAGCTTAGCTTTGGCGGGCGGACTCGGTGGAACTAATGAAAAACTGTTTTTT CASSLALAGGLGGTNEKLFF NA TRBJ1-4 NA TRBV7-6
TGTGCCTTCGGAGGGCGGTCAAACATTCAGTACTTC CAFGGRSNIQYF NA TRBJ2-4 NA TRBV30